This TCR beta chain comes out of a study of blood T cells in healthy people across ages. The study, taken as a whole, reports: PBMC samples, being unsorted, prevented any conclusive comparison of naive and antigen-experienced cells. While age rose, TCR beta diversity per million T cells dropped in a roughly linear way.

They isolated at least 6 million PBMCs from each sample. The extraction recovered at least 5.5 micrograms of total RNA per sample. This clonotype was detected many times. The target antigen is unknown. The germline CDR1 and CDR2 sequences are SGHRS and YFSETQ. The V gene lost 0 bases and the J gene lost 3 bases, with 6 bases spanning the gap. The CDR3 covers 14 residues. It was with a sample-barcoded 5' primer and a J-beta primer mix that a second PCR of about 7 to 12 cycles was run. TCRdb independently ran MiXCR on the 5' RACE reads; one entry per CDR3 protein. The sample gives around 650,000 distinct CDR3 sequences, approximately 30% of which show up once; less than 20% is in the top ten.

The rearrangement joins TRBV5-1 to TRBJ1-4; no firm D call. The specimen was blood. This sequence was found in an elderly woman in good health. The CDR3 here is CASSLEAPNEKLFF. Written as DNA, the CDR3 is TGCGCCAGCAGCTTGGAAGCCCCTAATGAAAAACTGTTTTTT.